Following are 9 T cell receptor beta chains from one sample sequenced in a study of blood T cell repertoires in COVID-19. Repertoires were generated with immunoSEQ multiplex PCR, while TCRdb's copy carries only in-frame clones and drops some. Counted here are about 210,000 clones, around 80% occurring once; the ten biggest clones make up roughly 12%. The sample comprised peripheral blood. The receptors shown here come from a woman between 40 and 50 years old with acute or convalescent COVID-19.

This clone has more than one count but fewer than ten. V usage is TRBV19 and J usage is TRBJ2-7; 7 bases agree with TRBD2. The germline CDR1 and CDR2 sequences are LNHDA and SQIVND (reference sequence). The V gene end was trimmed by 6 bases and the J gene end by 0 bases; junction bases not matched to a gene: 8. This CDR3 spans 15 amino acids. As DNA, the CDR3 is TGTGCCAGTAGATACCTAGCGGCTAGCTCCTACGAGCAGTACTTC. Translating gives CASRYLAASSYEQYF.

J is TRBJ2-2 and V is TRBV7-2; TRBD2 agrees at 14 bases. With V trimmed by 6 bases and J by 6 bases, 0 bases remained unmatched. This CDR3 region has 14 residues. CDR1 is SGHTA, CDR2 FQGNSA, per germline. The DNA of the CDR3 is TGTGCCAGCAGGACTAGCGGGGGGGCCGGGGAGCTGTTTTTT. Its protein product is CASRTSGGAGELFF.

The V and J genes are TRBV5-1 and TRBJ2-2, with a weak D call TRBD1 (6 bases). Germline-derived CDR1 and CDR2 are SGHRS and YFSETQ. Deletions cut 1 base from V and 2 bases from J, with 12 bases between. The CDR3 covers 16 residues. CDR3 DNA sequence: TGCGCCAGCAGCTTGACCGGGACAAGAAACACCGGGGAGCTGTTTTTT. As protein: CASSLTGTRNTGELFF.

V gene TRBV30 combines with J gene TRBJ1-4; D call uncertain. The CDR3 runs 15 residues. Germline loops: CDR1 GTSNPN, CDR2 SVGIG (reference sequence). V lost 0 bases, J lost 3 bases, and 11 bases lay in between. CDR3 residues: CAWSVRRGSNEKLFF. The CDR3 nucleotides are TGTGCCTGGAGTGTACGGCGGGGTTCTAATGAAAAACTGTTTTTT. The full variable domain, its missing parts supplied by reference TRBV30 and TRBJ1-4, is SQTIHQWPATLVQPVGSPLSLECTVEGTSNPNLYWYRQAAGRGLQLLFYSVGIGQISSEVPQNLSASRPQDRQFILSSKKLLLSDSGFYLCAWSVRRGSNEKLFFGSGTQLSVL.

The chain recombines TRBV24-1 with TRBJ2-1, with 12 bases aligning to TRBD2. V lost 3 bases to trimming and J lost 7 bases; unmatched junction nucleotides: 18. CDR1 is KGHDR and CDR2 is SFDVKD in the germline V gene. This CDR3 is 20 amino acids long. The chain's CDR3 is CATSDPSWTSGNLILNEQFF. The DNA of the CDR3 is TGTGCCACCAGTGATCCTTCCTGGACTAGCGGGAACTTAATTCTTAATGAGCAGTTCTTC.

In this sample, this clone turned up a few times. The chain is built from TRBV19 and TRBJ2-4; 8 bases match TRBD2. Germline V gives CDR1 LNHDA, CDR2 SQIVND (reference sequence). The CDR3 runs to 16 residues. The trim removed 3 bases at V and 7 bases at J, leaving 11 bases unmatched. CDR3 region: CASSIPGGRLWNIQYF. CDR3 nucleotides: TGTGCCAGTAGTATCCCTGGCGGGAGGTTATGGAACATTCAGTACTTC. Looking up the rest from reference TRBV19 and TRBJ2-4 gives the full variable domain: DGGITQSPKYLFRKEGQNVTLSCEQNLNHDAMYWYRQDPGQGLRLIYYSQIVNDFQKGDIAEGYSVSREKKESFPLTVTSAQKNPTAFYLCASSIPGGRLWNIQYFGAGTRLSVL.

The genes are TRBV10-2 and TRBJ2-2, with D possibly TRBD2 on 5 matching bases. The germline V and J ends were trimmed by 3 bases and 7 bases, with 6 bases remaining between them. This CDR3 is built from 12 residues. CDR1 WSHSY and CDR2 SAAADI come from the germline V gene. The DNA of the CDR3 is TGCGCCAGCAGTGACGGGATCGGGGAGCTGTTTTTT. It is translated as CASSDGIGELFF.

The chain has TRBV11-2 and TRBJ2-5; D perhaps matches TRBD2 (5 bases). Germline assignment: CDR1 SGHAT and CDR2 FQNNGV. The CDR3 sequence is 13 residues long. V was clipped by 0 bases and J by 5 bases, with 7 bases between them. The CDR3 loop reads CASSLDRGETQYF. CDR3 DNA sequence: TGTGCCAGCAGCTTAGACAGAGGGGAGACCCAGTACTTC.

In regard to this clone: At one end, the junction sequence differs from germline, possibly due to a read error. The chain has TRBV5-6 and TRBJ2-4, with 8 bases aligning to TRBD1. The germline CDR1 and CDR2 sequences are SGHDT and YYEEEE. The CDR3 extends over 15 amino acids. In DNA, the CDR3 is TGTACCAGCAGCTTGGACAGGGCTTCACAAAACATTCAGTACTTC. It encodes CTSSLDRASQNIQYF.